These 23 T cell receptor beta chains originate from one sample sequenced in a study of molecular identifiers for immune sequencing clone quantification. TCRdb recomputed calls from the PCR reads with MiXCR, one row per CDR3 protein. This sample has hundreds of thousands of distinct CDR3 sequences, with 25% found just once. Sequencing was performed on naive CD8+ T cells from blood, with Jurkat cell RNA spiked in. Specified subset: FACS-sorted CD8+CD4-CCR7+CD45RA+ naive T cells. The receptors come from a human donor in good health. Some libraries in this study had Jurkat cell RNA spiked in.

The chain has TRBV24-1 and TRBJ1-2; D remains ambiguous. CDR3 length: 14 amino acids. V was pared by 3 bases and J by 4 bases, with 11 bases between. Germline loops: CDR1 KGHDR, CDR2 SFDVKD. CDR3 sequence reads: CATSDDTFPYGYTF. As DNA, the CDR3 is TGTGCCACCAGTGATGACACCTTCCCCTATGGCTACACCTTC.

The chain is built from TRBV4-1 and TRBJ1-1; 9 bases match TRBD1. With V trimmed by 5 bases and J by 3 bases, 4 bases remained unmatched. From germline, CDR1 is MGHRA and CDR2 YSYEKL. The CDR3 extends over 14 amino acids. The CDR3 DNA is TGCGCCAGCAGCATACAGGGGGCGGACACTGAAGCTTTCTTT. Its translation is CASSIQGADTEAFF.

Written as DNA, the CDR3 is TGCAGTGCTAGACCCGGGGACTACGATGAGACCCAGTACTTC. This sequence encodes CSARPGDYDETQYF. The chain carries TRBV20-1 and TRBJ2-5, with 7 bases identical to TRBD2. The CDR3 runs 14 residues. J gave up 5 bases and V 2 bases, and 8 bases lay outside the gene matches. The germline gives CDR1 DFQATT, CDR2 SNEGSKA (reference sequence).

This clonotype occurred many times. This chain links TRBV7-9 with TRBJ2-5; D not certain. The CDR3 loop spans 14 amino acids. Deletions cut 5 bases from V and 0 bases from J, with 10 bases between. CDR1 and CDR2 (germline): SEHNR, FQNEAQ (reference sequence). CDR3 amino acids: CASSDGPYQETQYF. The CDR3, as DNA: TGTGCCAGCAGCGACGGACCCTACCAAGAGACCCAGTACTTC.

Comments on this clonotype: The junction departs from the called germline gene at one end, perhaps through a read error. V gene TRBV5-1 combines with J gene TRBJ2-7, with 7 positions matching TRBD1. The CDR3 is made up of 16 amino acids. Germline V gene lookup returns CDR1 SGHRS and CDR2 YFSETQ. This chain's CDR3 is CASSLGGVSSSYAQYF. Here the CDR3 DNA reads TGCGCCAGCAGCTTAGGGGGCGTTTCAAGCTCCTACGCGCAGTACTTC.

This clonotype was counted ten times or more. Written as DNA, the CDR3 is TGTGCCAGTGGACAGGAAAACACAGATACGCAGTATTTT. This translates into CASGQENTDTQYF. The rearrangement uses TRBV19 and TRBJ2-3, with TRBD1 matching 7 bases. Germline V gene lookup returns CDR1 LNHDA and CDR2 SQIVND (reference sequence). The CDR3 extends over 13 amino acids. The J segment lost 2 bases and the V segment lost 8 bases, leaving 4 bases of the junction unmatched.

This clonotype was seen only a few times. The chain carries TRBV12-3 or TRBV12-4 and TRBJ1-4; 8 nucleotides match TRBD1. The CDR3 is made up of 15 amino acids. After removal of 3 bases from V and 8 bases from J, the junction contained 8 bases not matched to a gene. The CDR3 nucleotides read TGTGCCAGCAGTTTCGCTTTACAGGGGGGAGAAAAACTGTTTTTT. It specifies CASSFALQGGEKLFF.

At least ten counts were recorded for this clonotype. The chain employs TRBV27 and TRBJ1-4; TRBD1 matches 11 bases. Germline CDR1 and CDR2: MNHEY and SMNVEV (reference sequence). This CDR3 comprises 15 residues. V lost 3 bases to trimming and J lost 7 bases; unmatched junction nucleotides: 4. The CDR3 nucleotides are TGTGCCAGCAGTTTGGGGACAGGGGGTCGTGAAAAACTGTTTTTT. Translation gives CASSLGTGGREKLFF.

The rearrangement joins TRBV20-1 to TRBJ2-7; D call uncertain. Germline V CDR1 and CDR2: DFQATT, SNEGSKA (reference sequence). This CDR3 region has 14 residues. V gave up 3 bases and J gave up 4 bases, with 16 bases separating them. The CDR3 coding sequence is TGCAGTGCTAGGAGTAAGTCTCCTTCGTACGAGCAGTACTTC. As protein: CSARSKSPSYEQYF.

This clonotype has more than one count but fewer than ten. This sequence joins TRBV20-1 and TRBJ1-3; perhaps TRBD1 as D (5 bases). This CDR3 has 12 residues. CDR1 DFQATT and CDR2 SNEGSKA come from the germline V gene (reference sequence). The CDR3 DNA follows: TGCAGCGCTCCTCACAGGGGAAACACCATATATTTT. This sequence encodes CSAPHRGNTIYF.

The chain links TRBV30 to TRBJ2-3; 10 bases are a match to TRBD2. V lost 5 bases and J lost 6; bases outside the gene matches: 11. The CDR3 contains 15 residues. Germline-derived CDR1 and CDR2 are GTSNPN and SVGIG (reference sequence). CDR3 residues: CAWGGGSGGPDTQYF. In nucleotides, the CDR3 is TGTGCCTGGGGCGGGGGTAGCGGGGGGCCGGATACGCAGTATTTT.

This clonotype was seen a handful of times. The genes are TRBV12-5 and TRBJ1-5; TRBD1 matches 10 bases. The ends lost 7 bases at V and 7 bases at J; junction bases unmatched: 13. The length of the CDR3 is 16 residues. CDR1 and CDR2 from the germline V gene are LGHNT and FRNRAP. The DNA for the CDR3 is TGTGCTAGTGCCGATGACAGGGGGCATGGGCGGCAGCCCCAGCATTTT. This sequence encodes CASADDRGHGRQPQHF.

This clonotype was observed many times. The rearrangement joins TRBV6-4 to TRBJ1-1; D call uncertain. Between the trimmed V and J ends, which lost 2 bases and 3 bases, there was a span of 4 bases. CDR1 and CDR2 from the germline V gene are MRHNA and SNTAGT. The CDR3 is 12 amino acids. CDR3 nucleotide sequence: TGTGCCAGCAGTGACGGATACACTGAAGCTTTCTTT. Amino acids: CASSDGYTEAFF.

This clonotype was seen many times. The J gene is TRBJ1-1, the V gene TRBV20-1; 8 bases are shared with TRBD1. V lost 1 base, J lost 1 base, and 8 bases stayed unmatched. This CDR3 region has 16 residues. Per germline, CDR1 DFQATT and CDR2 SNEGSKA (reference sequence). CDR3 bases: TGCAGTGCTAGAGCCCAGGGGGCAGTGGGGAACACTGAAGCTTTCTTT. Its protein product is CSARAQGAVGNTEAFF.

The J gene is TRBJ2-1, the V gene TRBV19; the match to TRBD2 covers 11 bases. With V trimmed by 6 bases and J by 2 bases, 9 bases remained unmatched. The CDR3 is 17 amino acids. The V gene's germline CDR1 is LNHDA and CDR2 SQIVND (reference sequence). Here the CDR3 DNA reads TGTGCCAGTAGCCCGACTAGCGGGAATTTCGCCTACAATGAGCAGTTCTTC. Translation: CASSPTSGNFAYNEQFF.

The sample holds many counts of this clonotype. The chain employs TRBV13 and TRBJ1-2; no clear D. The CDR3 is 14 amino acids. The germline gives CDR1 PRHDT, CDR2 FYEKMQ (reference sequence). With 1 base removed from V and 3 bases from J, the gap between germline ends came to 9 bases. This CDR3 reads CASSLARIHYGYTF. The DNA of the CDR3 is TGTGCCAGCAGCTTAGCCCGGATACACTATGGCTACACCTTC.

This clonotype occurred many times. This chain links TRBV4-1 with TRBJ2-3; D is unresolved. The germline gives CDR1 MGHRA, CDR2 YSYEKL. The ends were cut back, 1 base at V and 3 bases at J, with 11 bases in the middle. The CDR3 runs to 15 residues. For the CDR3, the DNA is TGCGCCAGCAGCCAAGTGAGCAGCACAACAGATACGCAGTATTTT. Its translation: CASSQVSSTTDTQYF.

In its sample, this clonotype was seen a few times. In DNA form, the CDR3 reads TGTGCCAGCAGTTACTCGACAGGGGGTCTGGATGAGCAGTTCTTC. Residues: CASSYSTGGLDEQFF. The V gene is TRBV6-2 or TRBV6-3, the J gene TRBJ2-1, with TRBD1 matching 9 bases. The CDR3 length is 15 residues. The germline V gene has CDR1 MNHEY and CDR2 SVGEGT. Trimming took 0 bases from V and 8 from J; bases not matched to a gene: 5.

Many counts were recorded for this clonotype. The chain employs TRBV6-5 and TRBJ1-1, with a possible D match to TRBD1 (6 bases). Per germline, CDR1 MNHEY and CDR2 SVGAGI. Deletions cut 2 bases from V and 2 bases from J, with 9 bases between. The CDR3 extends over 14 amino acids. In DNA, the CDR3 is TGTGCCAGCAGTTACAGTGGGACAAACACTGAAGCTTTCTTT. As protein: CASSYSGTNTEAFF.

To note about this clonotype: A much larger clonotype is one base distant, so this may be a read error. The rearrangement uses TRBV5-5 and TRBJ2-5; D gene uncertain. This CDR3 contains 13 residues. Germline V gene lookup returns CDR1 SGHKS and CDR2 YYEKEE (reference sequence). The CDR3 protein is CASSLVVREPQYF. The CDR3, as DNA: TGTGCCAGCAGCTTGGTGGTCAGAGAGCCCCAGTACTTC.

About this clonotype: This may stem from a read error, because a much larger clone lies one nucleotide away. No conserved phenylalanine or tryptophan ends this CDR3, so it is likely a read error. The rearrangement links TRBV6-2 or TRBV6-3 to TRBJ2-3; D remains ambiguous. Germline CDR1 and CDR2: MNHEY and SVGEGT. Trimming pared 3 bases from V and 0 bases from J, leaving 7 bases between. This CDR3 is 14 amino acids long. The chain's CDR3 is CASSYTSSTDTQYS. The DNA for the CDR3 is TGTGCCAGCAGTTATACTTCTAGCACAGATACGCAGTATTCT.

The chain uses TRBV3-1 and TRBJ2-3; 10 bases agree with TRBD1. This CDR3 contains 16 residues. V gave up 1 base and J gave up 4 bases; unmatched junction bases: 5. Germline CDR1 reads LGHDT; CDR2 reads YNNKEL (reference sequence). CDR3 DNA: TGTGCCAGCAGCCAAGTAACGGGACAGGGGCCAGATACGCAGTATTTT. Translated, it gives CASSQVTGQGPDTQYF.

This clonotype occurred many times. This rearrangement joins TRBV5-1 to TRBJ2-3; 10 nucleotides line up with TRBD1. The CDR3 is 16 amino acids. In germline, CDR1 is SGHRS, CDR2 YFSETQ. V lost 3 bases to trimming and J lost 2 bases; unmatched junction nucleotides: 6. The CDR3 protein is CASSSGDRGFTDTQYF. The CDR3 bases are TGCGCCAGCAGCTCGGGGGACAGGGGATTCACAGATACGCAGTATTTT.